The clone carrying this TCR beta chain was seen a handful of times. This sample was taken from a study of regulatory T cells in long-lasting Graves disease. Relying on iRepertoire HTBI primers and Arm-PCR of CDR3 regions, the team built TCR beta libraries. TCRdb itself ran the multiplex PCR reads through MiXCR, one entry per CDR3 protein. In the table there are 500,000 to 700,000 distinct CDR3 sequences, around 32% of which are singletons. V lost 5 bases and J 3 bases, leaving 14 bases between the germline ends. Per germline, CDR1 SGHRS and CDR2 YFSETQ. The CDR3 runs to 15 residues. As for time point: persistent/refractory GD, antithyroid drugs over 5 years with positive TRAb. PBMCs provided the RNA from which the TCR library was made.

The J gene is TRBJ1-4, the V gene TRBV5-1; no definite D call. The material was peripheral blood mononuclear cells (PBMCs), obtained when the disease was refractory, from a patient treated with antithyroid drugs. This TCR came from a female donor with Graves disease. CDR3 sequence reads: CASRSNFSPNEKLFF. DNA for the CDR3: TGCGCCAGCAGATCGAACTTCTCGCCTAATGAAAAACTGTTTTTT.